This T cell receptor (beta chain) was sequenced during a study of radiotherapy plus CTLA-4 blockade in lung cancer. The germline V gene encodes CDR1 MDHEN and CDR2 SYDVKM. V gave up 3 bases and J gave up 3 bases, with 13 bases separating them. CDR3 size: 15 residues. Measured with immunoSEQ multiplex PCR; TCRdb has only the in-frame clones, and not every one. The table lists under 95,000 clones, around 78% of them singletons. The specimen comprised peripheral blood, sampled from a patient treated with radiotherapy plus ipilimumab. V gene TRBV28 combines with J gene TRBJ2-3, with D possibly matching TRBD2 (6 bases). The clonotype was recovered from a human donor with non-small cell lung cancer whose response to radiotherapy plus ipilimumab could not be evaluated. Some clones in this sample may be carry-over from other donors' samples. The CDR3 region is CASSFRLEGTDTQYF. The CDR3 DNA reads as TGTGCCAGCAGTTTTCGGCTGGAGGGAACAGATACGCAGTATTTT.